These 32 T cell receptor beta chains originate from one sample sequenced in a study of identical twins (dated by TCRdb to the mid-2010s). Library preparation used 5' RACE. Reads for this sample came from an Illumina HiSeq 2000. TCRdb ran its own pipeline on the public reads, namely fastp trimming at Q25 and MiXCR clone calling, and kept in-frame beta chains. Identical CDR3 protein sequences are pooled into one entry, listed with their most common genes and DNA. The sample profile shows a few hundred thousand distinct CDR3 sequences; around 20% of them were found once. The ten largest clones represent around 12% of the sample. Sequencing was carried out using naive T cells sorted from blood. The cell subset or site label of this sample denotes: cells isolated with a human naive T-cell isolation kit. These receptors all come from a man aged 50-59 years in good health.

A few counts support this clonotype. For the CDR3, the DNA is TGCGCCAGCAGCGCCCTTAGTTTCCATGAGCAGTTCTTC. Translated, it gives CASSALSFHEQFF. This rearrangement joins TRBV5-1 to TRBJ2-1; unclear D gene. The CDR3 loop spans 13 amino acids. Trimming took 4 bases from V and 8 from J, leaving 13 bases between them. Per the germline V gene, CDR1 is SGHRS and CDR2 is YFSETQ.

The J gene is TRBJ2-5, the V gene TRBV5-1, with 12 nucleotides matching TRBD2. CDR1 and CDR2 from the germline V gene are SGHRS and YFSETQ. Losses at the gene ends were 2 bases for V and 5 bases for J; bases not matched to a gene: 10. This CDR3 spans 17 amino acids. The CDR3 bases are TGCGCCAGCAGCTTCTCGCTAGCGGGAGGGCGCGGGGAGACCCAGTACTTC. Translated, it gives CASSFSLAGGRGETQYF.

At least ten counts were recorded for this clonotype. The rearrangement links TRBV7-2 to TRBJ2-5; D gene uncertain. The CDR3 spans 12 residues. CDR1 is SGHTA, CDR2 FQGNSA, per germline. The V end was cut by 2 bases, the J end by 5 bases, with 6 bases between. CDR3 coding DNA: TGTGCCAGCAGCTTATTCATGGAGACCCAGTACTTC. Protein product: CASSLFMETQYF.

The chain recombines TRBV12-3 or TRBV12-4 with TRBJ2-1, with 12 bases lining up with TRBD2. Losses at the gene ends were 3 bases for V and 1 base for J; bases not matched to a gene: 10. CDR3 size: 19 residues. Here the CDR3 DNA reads TGTGCCAGCAGTTTTGGGCTAGCGGGGGGGCTTGGGTCCTACAATGAGCAGTTCTTC. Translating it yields CASSFGLAGGLGSYNEQFF.

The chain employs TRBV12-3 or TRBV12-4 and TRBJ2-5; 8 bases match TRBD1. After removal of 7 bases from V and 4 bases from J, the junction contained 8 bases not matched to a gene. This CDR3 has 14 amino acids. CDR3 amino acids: CASNLDRAIETQYF. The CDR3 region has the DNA TGTGCCAGCAACCTGGACAGGGCTATAGAGACCCAGTACTTC.

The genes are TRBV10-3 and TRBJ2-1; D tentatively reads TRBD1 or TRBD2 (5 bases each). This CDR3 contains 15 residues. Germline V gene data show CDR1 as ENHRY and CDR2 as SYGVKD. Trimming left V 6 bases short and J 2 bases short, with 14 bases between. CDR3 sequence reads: CAISRRGEPYNEQFF. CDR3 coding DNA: TGTGCCATCAGCAGAAGAGGGGAACCCTACAATGAGCAGTTCTTC.

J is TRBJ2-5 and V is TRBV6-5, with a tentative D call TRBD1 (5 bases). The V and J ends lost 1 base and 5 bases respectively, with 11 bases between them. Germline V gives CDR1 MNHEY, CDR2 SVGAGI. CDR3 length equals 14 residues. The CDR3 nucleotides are TGTGCCAGCAGTTACTATCAGGGTTCGGAGACCCAGTACTTC. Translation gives CASSYYQGSETQYF.

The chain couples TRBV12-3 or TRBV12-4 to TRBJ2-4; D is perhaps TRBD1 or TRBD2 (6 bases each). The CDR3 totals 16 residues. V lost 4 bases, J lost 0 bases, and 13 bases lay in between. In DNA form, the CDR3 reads TGTGCCAGCAGTTCTGGGGGGCGGCTAGCCAAAAACATTCAGTACTTC. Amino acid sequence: CASSSGGRLAKNIQYF.

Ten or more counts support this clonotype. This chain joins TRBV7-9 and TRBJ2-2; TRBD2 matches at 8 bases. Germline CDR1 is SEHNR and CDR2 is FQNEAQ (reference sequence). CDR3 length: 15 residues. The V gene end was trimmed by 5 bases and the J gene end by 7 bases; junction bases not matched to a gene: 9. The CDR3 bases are TGTGCCAGCAGCCCCCATAGCGGGGCGGACGGGGAGCTGTTTTTT. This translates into CASSPHSGADGELFF.

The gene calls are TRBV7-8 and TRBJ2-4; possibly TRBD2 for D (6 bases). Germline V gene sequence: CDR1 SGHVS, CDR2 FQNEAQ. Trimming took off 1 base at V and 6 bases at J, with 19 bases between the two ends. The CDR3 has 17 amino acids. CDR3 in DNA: TGTGCCAGCAGCTTAGAAATCTGGCGATCGCGGGGAAACATTCAGTACTTC. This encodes CASSLEIWRSRGNIQYF.

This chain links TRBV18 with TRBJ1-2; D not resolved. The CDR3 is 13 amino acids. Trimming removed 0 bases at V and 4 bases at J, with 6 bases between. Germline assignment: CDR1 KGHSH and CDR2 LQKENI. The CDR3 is CASSPPSVYGYTF. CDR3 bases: TGTGCCAGCTCACCACCGTCAGTCTATGGCTACACCTTC.

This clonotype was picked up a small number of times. CDR3 DNA: TGTGCCAGCAGCTTAGGGGTGACTAGCGGCACCGGGGAGCTGTTTTTT. Translation gives CASSLGVTSGTGELFF. The V call is TRBV7-2, the J call TRBJ2-2, with 9 bases aligning to TRBD2. Germline CDR1 reads SGHTA; CDR2 reads FQGNSA. The CDR3 runs to 16 residues. V shed 1 base, J shed 4 bases, and the junction held 4 bases outside the gene matches.

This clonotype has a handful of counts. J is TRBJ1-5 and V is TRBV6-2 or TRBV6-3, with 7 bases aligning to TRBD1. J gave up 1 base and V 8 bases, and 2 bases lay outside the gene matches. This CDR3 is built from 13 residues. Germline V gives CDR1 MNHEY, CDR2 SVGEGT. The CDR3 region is CASRDSSNQPQHF. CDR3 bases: TGTGCCAGCCGGGACAGCAGCAATCAGCCCCAGCATTTT.

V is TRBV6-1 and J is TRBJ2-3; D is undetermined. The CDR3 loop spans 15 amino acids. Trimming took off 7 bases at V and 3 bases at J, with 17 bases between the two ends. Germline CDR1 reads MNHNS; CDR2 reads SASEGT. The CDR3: CASTKGTEETDTQYF. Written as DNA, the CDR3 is TGTGCCAGCACTAAGGGTACCGAGGAAACAGATACGCAGTATTTT.

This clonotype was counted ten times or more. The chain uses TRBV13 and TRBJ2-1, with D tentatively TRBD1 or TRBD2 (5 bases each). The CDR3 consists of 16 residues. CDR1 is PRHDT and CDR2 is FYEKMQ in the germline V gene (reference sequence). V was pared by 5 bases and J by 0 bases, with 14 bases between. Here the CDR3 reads CASSRGRLSSYNEQFF. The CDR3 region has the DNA TGTGCCAGCAGCAGGGGACGATTGAGCTCCTACAATGAGCAGTTCTTC.

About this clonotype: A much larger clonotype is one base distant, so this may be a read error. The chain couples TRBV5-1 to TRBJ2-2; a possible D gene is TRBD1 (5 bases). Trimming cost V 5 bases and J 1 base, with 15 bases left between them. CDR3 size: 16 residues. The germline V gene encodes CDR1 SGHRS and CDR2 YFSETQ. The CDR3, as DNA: TGCGCCAGCAGATCCAGGACAAGCCGGAACACCGGGGAGCTGTTTTTT. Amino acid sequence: CASRSRTSRNTGELFF.

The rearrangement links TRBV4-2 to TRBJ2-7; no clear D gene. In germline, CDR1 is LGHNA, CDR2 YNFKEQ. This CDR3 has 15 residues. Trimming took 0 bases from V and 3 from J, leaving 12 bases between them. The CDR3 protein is CASSQDPGPYYEQYF. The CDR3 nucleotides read TGTGCCAGCAGCCAAGACCCGGGCCCCTACTACGAGCAGTACTTC.

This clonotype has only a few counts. CDR3 sequence reads: CASSPQVEGTGELFF. CDR3 nucleotides: TGTGCCAGCAGCCCCCAAGTCGAGGGCACCGGGGAGCTGTTTTTT. The chain employs TRBV27 and TRBJ2-2; D perhaps matches TRBD2 (5 bases). The CDR3 is 15 amino acids. V was cut by 6 bases and J by 4 bases, with 15 bases left in between. Germline CDR1 MNHEY, CDR2 SMNVEV (reference sequence).

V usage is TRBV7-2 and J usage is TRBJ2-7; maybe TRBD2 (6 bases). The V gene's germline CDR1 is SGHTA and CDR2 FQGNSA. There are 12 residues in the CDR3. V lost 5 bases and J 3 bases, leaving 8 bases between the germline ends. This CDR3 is CASSGGIYEQYF. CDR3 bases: TGTGCCAGCAGCGGCGGGATCTACGAGCAGTACTTC.

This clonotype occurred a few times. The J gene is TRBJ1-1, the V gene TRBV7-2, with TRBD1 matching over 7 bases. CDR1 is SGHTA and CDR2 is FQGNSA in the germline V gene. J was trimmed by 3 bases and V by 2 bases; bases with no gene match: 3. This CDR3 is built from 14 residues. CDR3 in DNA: TGTGCCAGCAGCTTAAATAGGGGGCACACTGAAGCTTTCTTT. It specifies CASSLNRGHTEAFF.

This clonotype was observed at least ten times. CDR3 nucleotides: TGCAGTGCCAGTGGACTAGGCACAGATACGCAGTATTTT. As protein: CSASGLGTDTQYF. This rearrangement joins TRBV20-1 to TRBJ2-3; TRBD2 matches at 7 bases. The CDR3 length is 13 residues. Trimming removed 6 bases from V and 1 base from J; junction bases left unmatched: 4. CDR1 is DFQATT and CDR2 is SNEGSKA in the germline V gene (reference sequence).

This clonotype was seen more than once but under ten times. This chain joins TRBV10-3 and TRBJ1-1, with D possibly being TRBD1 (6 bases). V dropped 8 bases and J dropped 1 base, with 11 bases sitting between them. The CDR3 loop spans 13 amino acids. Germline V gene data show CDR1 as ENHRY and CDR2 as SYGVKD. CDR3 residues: CAISGHQNTEAFF. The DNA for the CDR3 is TGTGCCATCTCGGGACACCAGAACACTGAAGCTTTCTTT.

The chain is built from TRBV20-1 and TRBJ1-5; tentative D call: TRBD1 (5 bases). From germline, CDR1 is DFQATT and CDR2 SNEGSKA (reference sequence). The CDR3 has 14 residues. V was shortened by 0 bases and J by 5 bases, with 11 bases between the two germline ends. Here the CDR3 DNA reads TGCAGTGCTAGAGATCTTCGGGGGTATCAGCCCCAGCATTTT. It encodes CSARDLRGYQPQHF.

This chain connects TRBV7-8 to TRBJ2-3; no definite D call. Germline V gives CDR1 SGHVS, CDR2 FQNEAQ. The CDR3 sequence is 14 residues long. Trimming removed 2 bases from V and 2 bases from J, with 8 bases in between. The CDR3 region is CASSLSRATDTQYF. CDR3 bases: TGTGCCAGCAGCTTAAGTAGGGCCACAGATACGCAGTATTTT.

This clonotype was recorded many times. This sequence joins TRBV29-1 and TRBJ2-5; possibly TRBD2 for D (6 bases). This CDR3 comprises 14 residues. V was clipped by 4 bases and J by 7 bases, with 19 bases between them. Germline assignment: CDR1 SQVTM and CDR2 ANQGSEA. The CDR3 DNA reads TGCAGCGTTGGAGTTGCGGGGAATATGCGGACCCAGTACTTC. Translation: CSVGVAGNMRTQYF.

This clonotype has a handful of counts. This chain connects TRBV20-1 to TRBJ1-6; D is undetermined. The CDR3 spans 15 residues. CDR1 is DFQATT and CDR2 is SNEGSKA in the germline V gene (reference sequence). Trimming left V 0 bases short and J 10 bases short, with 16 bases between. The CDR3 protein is CSARDTGIWTSPLHF. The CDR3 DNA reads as TGCAGTGCTAGAGATACGGGCATTTGGACCTCACCCCTCCACTTT.

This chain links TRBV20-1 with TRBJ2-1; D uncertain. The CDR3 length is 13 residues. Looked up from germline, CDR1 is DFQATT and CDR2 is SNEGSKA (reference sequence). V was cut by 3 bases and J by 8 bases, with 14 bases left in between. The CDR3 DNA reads TGCAGTGCTAGCCCCCTAGAAATTCATGAGCAGTTCTTC. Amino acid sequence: CSASPLEIHEQFF.

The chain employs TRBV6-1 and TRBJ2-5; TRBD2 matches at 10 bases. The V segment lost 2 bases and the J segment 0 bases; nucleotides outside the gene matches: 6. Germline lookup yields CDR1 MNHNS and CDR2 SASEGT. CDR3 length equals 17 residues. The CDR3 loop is CASSEFTSGTYQETQYF. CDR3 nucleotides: TGTGCCAGCAGTGAATTTACTAGCGGGACGTACCAAGAGACCCAGTACTTC.

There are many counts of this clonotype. This CDR3 reads CSVVHSGGAGETQYF. The CDR3 bases are TGCAGCGTTGTGCACAGCGGGGGGGCCGGAGAGACCCAGTACTTC. The V and J genes are TRBV29-1 and TRBJ2-5, with TRBD2 identical over 10 bases. CDR1 and CDR2 (germline): SQVTM, ANQGSEA. With 4 bases clipped from V and 4 bases from J, the junction kept 9 bases outside the gene matches. The CDR3 spans 15 residues. Full variable domain (remainder filled in from reference TRBV29-1 and TRBJ2-5): SAVISQKPSRDICQRGTSLTIQCQVDSQVTMMFWYRQQPGQSLTLIATANQGSEATYESGFVIDKFPISRPNLTFSTLTVSNMSPEDSSIYLCSVVHSGGAGETQYFGPGTRLLVL.

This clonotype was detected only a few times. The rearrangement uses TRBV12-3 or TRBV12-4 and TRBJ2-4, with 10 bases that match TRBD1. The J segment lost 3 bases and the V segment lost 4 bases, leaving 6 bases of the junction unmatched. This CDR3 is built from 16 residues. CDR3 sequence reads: CASSSERTGGKNIQYF. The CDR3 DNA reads TGTGCCAGCAGTTCCGAGCGGACAGGGGGCAAAAACATTCAGTACTTC.

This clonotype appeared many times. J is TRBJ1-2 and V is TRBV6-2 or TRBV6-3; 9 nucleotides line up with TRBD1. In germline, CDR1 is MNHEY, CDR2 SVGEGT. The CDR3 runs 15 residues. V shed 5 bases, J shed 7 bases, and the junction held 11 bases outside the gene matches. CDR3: CASSRRTGDYPGYTF. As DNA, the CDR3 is TGTGCCAGCAGTCGGAGGACAGGGGATTACCCTGGCTACACCTTC.

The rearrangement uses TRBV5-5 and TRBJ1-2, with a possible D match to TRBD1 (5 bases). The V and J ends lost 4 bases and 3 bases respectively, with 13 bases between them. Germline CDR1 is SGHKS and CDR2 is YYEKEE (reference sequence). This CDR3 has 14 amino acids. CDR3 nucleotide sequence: TGTGCCAGCAGCGGTGGGACCCTTCACTATGGCTACACCTTC. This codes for CASSGGTLHYGYTF.